This entry lists 28 T cell receptor beta chains sequenced from one sample in a study of blood T cells in healthy people across ages. Primed by a sample-barcoded 5' primer and a J-beta primer mix, a second PCR proceeded for about 6 to 12 cycles. One entry per CDR3 protein, called by TCRdb with MiXCR from the 5' RACE reads. Among 850,000 or so distinct CDR3 sequences listed, 29% were seen once. Specimen: blood. The receptors were gathered from a woman aged 80 or over in good health.

The table lists this clonotype with many counts. This sequence joins TRBV30 and TRBJ2-1; tentatively, D is TRBD1 (5 bases). The CDR3 is made up of 12 amino acids. CDR1 is GTSNPN, CDR2 SVGIG, per germline (reference sequence). V gave up 2 bases and J gave up 7 bases, with 9 bases separating them. This CDR3 reads CAWSRTHNEQFF. CDR3 DNA: TGTGCCTGGAGTCGGACACATAATGAGCAGTTCTTC.

About this clonotype itself: The junction does not match germline at one end; this may be a read error. This chain links TRBV4-3 with TRBJ1-6; 11 bases line up with TRBD1. The CDR3 is 17 residues long. Germline V lookup: CDR1 LGHNA, CDR2 YSLEER. The CDR3 DNA is TGCGCCAGCAGCCAAGAATGGACAGGGGGCGGGAATTCACCCCCCCACTTT. Encoded protein: CASSQEWTGGGNSPPHF.

This clonotype was seen many times. The rearrangement links TRBV6-5 to TRBJ2-7; D may be TRBD1 or TRBD2 (5 bases each). Per the germline V gene, CDR1 is MNHEY and CDR2 is SVGAGI. The V end lost 5 bases, the J end lost 4 bases, and 18 bases lay between the germline ends. CDR3 size: 15 residues. The CDR3 reads CASSGSGPVAYEQYF. The DNA for the CDR3 is TGTGCCAGCAGTGGCTCGGGGCCCGTGGCTTACGAGCAGTACTTC.

Of note for this clonotype: A much larger clonotype is one base distant, so this may be a read error. The chain combines TRBV6-1 with TRBJ2-7, with D possibly being TRBD1 (5 bases). The CDR3 has 12 residues. Germline CDR1 and CDR2: MNHNS and SASEGT. Written as DNA, the CDR3 is TGTGCCAGCAGACAGGATTTCTACGAGCGGTACTTC. This gives the protein CASRQDFYERYF.

This clonotype was found many times. This chain links TRBV4-3 with TRBJ2-6; D is undetermined. V was clipped by 3 bases and J by 4 bases, with 19 bases between them. Germline V gene data show CDR1 as LGHNA and CDR2 as YSLEER. The CDR3 totals 18 residues. The CDR3 loop reads CASSQRGPAWSGANVLTF. The DNA of the CDR3 is TGCGCCAGCAGCCAGAGAGGACCAGCCTGGAGCGGGGCCAACGTCCTGACTTTC.

Note on this clonotype: Just one base apart from a much larger clone, this may be a read error. The V gene is TRBV2, the J gene TRBJ2-1; 8 bases line up with TRBD2. CDR3 length equals 14 residues. Germline V gives CDR1 SNHLY, CDR2 FYNNEI. The CDR3 DNA sequence: TGTGCCGGCAGCCGGGGGGGGTCCTACAATGAGCAGTTCTTC. As protein: CAGSRGGSYNEQFF.

This chain joins TRBV7-2 and TRBJ2-2; D remains ambiguous. Trimming cost V 5 bases and J 6 bases, with 7 bases left between them. Germline CDR1 and CDR2: SGHTA and FQGNSA. The CDR3 runs 12 residues. The CDR3 loop reads CASSPLAGELFF. The CDR3 DNA sequence: TGTGCCAGCAGCCCGTTAGCCGGGGAGCTGTTTTTT.

At least ten counts were recorded for this clonotype. V gene TRBV29-1 combines with J gene TRBJ1-2; a weak D match, TRBD1 (5 bases). Germline V gives CDR1 SQVTM, CDR2 ANQGSEA. This CDR3 region has 14 residues. Trimming left V 5 bases short and J 7 bases short, with 20 bases between. CDR3 sequence (DNA): TGCAGCGTTATAACGACAGTCGGGTTGGGTGGCTACACCTTC. Translating it yields CSVITTVGLGGYTF.

This clonotype was recorded a few times. The chain recombines TRBV10-3 with TRBJ2-3, with D unclear. V gave up 0 bases and J gave up 1 base, with 5 bases separating them. CDR3 length equals 14 residues. CDR1 is ENHRY and CDR2 is SYGVKD in the germline V gene. CDR3 sequence reads: CAISESYGTDTQYF. DNA for the CDR3: TGTGCCATCAGTGAGTCTTACGGCACAGATACGCAGTATTTT.

Comment on this clonotype: Being one base from a much bigger clone, this may be a read error. This rearrangement joins TRBV7-9 to TRBJ2-5; TRBD2 matches at 8 bases. The junction had 16 bases not matched to a gene; V was cut back by 5 bases and J by 11 bases. Germline CDR1 is SEHNR and CDR2 is FQNEAQ (reference sequence). The CDR3 totals 15 residues. In nucleotides, the CDR3 is TGTGCCAGCAGCCCCAGTGGAAGCGGGAGCTACGGGCAGTACTTC. This codes for CASSPSGSGSYGQYF.

At least ten counts were recorded for this clonotype. The chain combines TRBV27 with TRBJ1-5, with a weak D call TRBD1 (5 bases). Trimming took 5 bases from V and 7 from J, leaving 18 bases between them. The CDR3 loop spans 15 amino acids. The germline gives CDR1 MNHEY, CDR2 SMNVEV (reference sequence). CDR3 coding DNA: TGTGCCAGCAGTCAAGCGGGACTGAAGGGACAGCCCCAGCATTTT. Protein sequence: CASSQAGLKGQPQHF.

This clonotype was seen ten or more times. The V gene is TRBV7-9, the J gene TRBJ2-3; D not resolved. V dropped 3 bases and J dropped 4 bases, with 20 bases sitting between them. Germline lookup yields CDR1 SEHNR and CDR2 FQNEAQ (reference sequence). This CDR3 contains 17 residues. The CDR3 reads CASSFSHVGDAPDTQYF. Written as DNA, the CDR3 is TGTGCCAGCAGCTTTAGTCATGTGGGTGATGCTCCAGATACGCAGTATTTT.

This clonotype came up many times. The chain links TRBV3-1 to TRBJ2-1; D not certain. The CDR3 runs 14 residues. Trimming removed 0 bases from V and 6 bases from J, with 9 bases in between. The germline gives CDR1 LGHDT, CDR2 YNNKEL (reference sequence). The DNA of the CDR3 is TGTGCCAGCAGCCAAGAAGGGAATCGCAATGAGCAGTTCTTC. This encodes CASSQEGNRNEQFF.

Comment on this clonotype: A clone one base away is much larger, so this may be a read error. This chain joins TRBV20-1 and TRBJ2-1, with 9 bases matching TRBD2. CDR3 length equals 16 residues. V shed 3 bases, J shed 7 bases, and the junction held 13 bases outside the gene matches. Germline-derived CDR1 and CDR2 are DFQATT and SNEGSKA (reference sequence). The CDR3 loop is CSARSDGGTSMNEQFF. As DNA, the CDR3 is TGCAGTGCTAGGTCAGATGGAGGGACTAGCATGAATGAGCAGTTCTTC.

The V gene is TRBV5-1, the J gene TRBJ2-7; D not certain. V lost 0 bases and J lost 7, with 14 bases in between. This CDR3 spans 14 amino acids. Germline CDR1 SGHRS, CDR2 YFSETQ. CDR3 sequence: CASSLASHNNEQYF. For the CDR3, the DNA is TGCGCCAGCAGCTTGGCTTCACACAACAATGAGCAGTACTTC.

This clonotype turned up a few times. This may be a read error, as it is one base from a much larger clone. The rearrangement uses TRBV7-9 and TRBJ2-5; 13 bases align to TRBD2. With V trimmed by 1 base and J by 11 bases, 13 bases remained unmatched. Germline-derived CDR1 and CDR2 are SEHNR and FQNEAQ (reference sequence). The CDR3 consists of 17 residues. The CDR3, as DNA: TGTGCCAGCAGCTTAGTGGGGACTAGCGGGACAGACAATGAGCAGTACTTC. Its translation: CASSLVGTSGTDNEQYF.

This clonotype was counted many times. The CDR3 sequence is CASSLDWSSTDTQYF. In DNA, the CDR3 is TGTGCCAGCAGCCTTGACTGGTCGAGCACAGATACGCAGTATTTT. The rearrangement uses TRBV6-5 and TRBJ2-3; D is uncertain. Germline CDR1 MNHEY, CDR2 SVGAGI. V lost 6 bases and J lost 0, with 13 bases in between. The CDR3 loop spans 15 amino acids.

This clonotype was recorded at least ten times. This sequence joins TRBV7-2 and TRBJ2-5; 7 bases line up with TRBD2. Germline V CDR1 and CDR2: SGHTA, FQGNSA. CDR3 length: 15 amino acids. The V segment lost 1 base and the J segment 3 bases; nucleotides outside the gene matches: 5. The CDR3 sequence: CASSLVRTRKETQYF. In DNA, the CDR3 is TGTGCCAGCAGCTTAGTTCGGACTAGAAAAGAGACCCAGTACTTC. Looking up the rest from reference TRBV7-2 and TRBJ2-5 gives the full variable domain: GAGVSQSPSNKVTEKGKDVELRCDPISGHTALYWYRQSLGQGLEFLIYFQGNSAPDKSGLPSDRFSAERTGGSVSTLTIQRTQQEDSAVYLCASSLVRTRKETQYFGPGTRLLVL.

This clonotype was observed a few times. The chain recombines TRBV20-1 with TRBJ2-2, with a tentative D call TRBD1 (6 bases). The CDR3 is made up of 14 amino acids. Germline assignment: CDR1 DFQATT and CDR2 SNEGSKA (reference sequence). Trimming left V 4 bases short and J 6 bases short, with 15 bases between. CDR3 nucleotides: TGCAGTGCTAATCGGGACACATGGGCCGGGGAGCTGTTTTTT. Protein product: CSANRDTWAGELFF.

This clonotype was detected only once. Since the CDR3 does not end with the conserved phenylalanine or tryptophan, this likely comes from a read error. The limits of the CDR3 on the DNA are not certain, so only TCRdb's listed CDR3 is given. The chain employs TRBV20-1 and TRBJ1-2; TRBD1, as called in the table, went unchecked against the DNA. The CDR3 length equals 11 residues, ends included. Looked up from germline, CDR1 is DFQATT and CDR2 is SNEGSKA (reference sequence). Here the CDR3 reads CSARGGRWLHL.

In this sample, this clonotype turned up many times. The chain links TRBV29-1 to TRBJ1-2, with unresolved D. The CDR3 length is 13 residues. The ends were cut back, 2 bases at V and 0 bases at J, with 7 bases in the middle. The germline V gene encodes CDR1 SQVTM and CDR2 ANQGSEA. CDR3 sequence reads: CSVERATNYGYTF. The DNA of the CDR3 is TGCAGCGTTGAAAGGGCAACTAACTATGGCTACACCTTC.

CDR3 sequence reads: CASSRGGQNTEAFF. CDR3 in DNA: TGTGCCAGCAGCCGGGGCGGACAGAACACTGAAGCTTTCTTT. The chain has TRBV9 and TRBJ1-1, with D perhaps matching TRBD1 (5 bases). The CDR3 loop spans 14 amino acids. From germline, CDR1 is SGDLS and CDR2 YYNGEE. V was pared by 4 bases and J by 1 base, with 11 bases between.

This clonotype came up many times. The chain has TRBV6-2 or TRBV6-3 and TRBJ2-4; D remains unclear. The ends were cut back, 4 bases at V and 0 bases at J, with 10 bases in the middle. In germline, CDR1 is MNHEY, CDR2 SVGEGT. This CDR3 has 15 amino acids. CDR3: CASSLTAIAKNIQYF. The CDR3 DNA sequence: TGTGCCAGCAGTTTGACGGCAATAGCCAAAAACATTCAGTACTTC.

Only a few counts were recorded for this clonotype. One base away lies a much larger clone, so this may be a sequencing read error. The chain couples TRBV7-2 to TRBJ2-7; a weak D match, TRBD2 (6 bases). This CDR3 region has 13 residues. Per the germline V gene, CDR1 is SGHTA and CDR2 is FQGNSA. V was pared by 1 base and J by 6 bases, with 10 bases between. The DNA for the CDR3 is TGTGCCAGCAGCTTAGGGCCGACTAGCGAGCAGTACTTC. It specifies CASSLGPTSEQYF.

At least ten counts were recorded for this clonotype. This rearrangement joins TRBV11-2 to TRBJ2-5, with 7 bases lining up with TRBD2. The germline gives CDR1 SGHAT, CDR2 FQNNGV. The J segment lost 7 bases and the V segment lost 2 bases, leaving 7 bases of the junction unmatched. CDR3 length equals 14 residues. This CDR3 reads CASSLSGGSWTQYF. The CDR3 nucleotides are TGTGCCAGCAGCTTATCGGGGGGAAGTTGGACCCAGTACTTC.

This clonotype was counted at least ten times. This chain uses TRBV11-3 with TRBJ2-7, with 9 bases matching TRBD1. The CDR3 has 13 residues. Germline V gives CDR1 SGHNT, CDR2 YENEEA. The V gene end was trimmed by 4 bases and the J gene end by 3 bases; junction bases not matched to a gene: 1. This CDR3 reads CASSWGQGYEQYF. As DNA, the CDR3 is TGTGCCAGCAGCTGGGGACAGGGCTACGAGCAGTACTTC.

In its sample, this clonotype was seen a few times. A clone one base away is much larger, so this may be a read error. The rearrangement links TRBV29-1 to TRBJ2-3, with D hard to call. The CDR3 is made up of 12 amino acids. Germline CDR1 reads SQVTM; CDR2 reads ANQGSEA. V gave up 7 bases and J gave up 2 bases, with 10 bases separating them. CDR3 region: CSALDDTDTQYF. CDR3 DNA: TGCAGCGCCCTTGATGACACAGATACGCAGTATTTT.

The chain couples TRBV5-6 to TRBJ1-2, with D unresolved. The V end lost 2 bases, the J end lost 10 bases, and 15 bases lay between the germline ends. The germline CDR1 and CDR2 sequences are SGHDT and YYEEEE. The CDR3 extends over 13 amino acids. Written as DNA, the CDR3 is TGTGCCAGCAGCTTAGGAGGGAGTAGTGACTACACCTTC. Residues: CASSLGGSSDYTF.